The source of this T cell receptor beta chain is a study of CD8+ T cells in alopecia areata. About the study: Tofacitinib dosing lasted 6 to 18 months, which was then followed by 6 months off drug.

Study-wide results and caveats: Scalp samples also yield sequences from resident alphabeta T cells of normal skin.

Germline V gene sequence: CDR1 SGHNT, CDR2 YYREEE (reference sequence). The V end lost 1 base, the J end lost 0 bases, and 7 bases lay between the germline ends. There are 14 residues in the CDR3. Treatment given: oral pan-JAK inhibitor, 5-10 mg twice daily. cDNA serving as the sequencing template came from extracted, reverse transcribed RNA. Repertoires were generated with immunoSEQ multiplex PCR, while TCRdb's copy carries only in-frame clones and drops some. The sample yields around 270,000 clones, about three fifths seen once. Comment on this clone: Antigen: not known.

V is TRBV5-4 and J is TRBJ1-1; D remains ambiguous. The sequences come from CD4+ T cells sorted from blood, collected at week 24, from a patient treated with tofacitinib. The receptor was derived from a human donor with alopecia areata. The CDR3: CASSLNRMNTEAFF. CDR3 coding DNA: TGTGCCAGCAGCTTGAACAGAATGAACACTGAAGCTTTCTTT. Supplemented by reference TRBV5-4 and TRBJ1-1, the full variable domain reads ETGVTQSPTHLIKTRGQQVTLRCSSQSGHNTVSWYQQALGQGPQFIFQYYREEENGRGNFPPRFSGLQFPNYSSELNVNALELDDSALYLCASSLNRMNTEAFFGQGTRLTVV.